The T cell receptor (beta chain) described here comes from a study of T cell responses to AZD1222 COVID-19 vaccine. Study outcomes and limitations: Regions 160-218 and 743-854 held dominance among vaccine-associated CD4 TCRs, which spanned spike. Donors were chiefly white British, with a greater number of females, and clonal diversity was perhaps underestimated. At baseline, just 5 or 6 AZD1222 recipients tested seropositive. Every sample of the repertoires postdated the peak T cell response.

To note about this clone: Its antigen remains unidentified.

The CDR3 runs to 11 residues. Germline loops: CDR1 SGHDT, CDR2 YYEEEE. V lost 1 base to trimming and J lost 8 bases, with 6 bases between them. Here immunoSEQ multiplex PCR was the method, and the copy in TCRdb shows in-frame clones only, minus some. The sample includes about 150,000 clones, roughly nine tenths of them seen just once. The input for sequencing was peripheral blood, taken after recovery from COVID-19. This clonotype originated in an adult who had recovered from COVID-19. V is TRBV5-6 and J is TRBJ1-2, with no clear D. CDR3 in DNA: TGTGCCAGCAGCTTGTCGGGGGGCTACACCTTC. Amino acid sequence: CASSLSGGYTF.